The sequence of this T cell receptor beta chain was determined in a study of cytomegalovirus exposure and HLA in healthy donors. The CDR3 runs 17 residues. Looked up from germline, CDR1 is LGHNA and CDR2 is YSLEER. The V segment lost 0 bases and the J segment 4 bases; nucleotides outside the gene matches: 7. Only one count was recorded for this clone. The study ran its PCR with 60 Vbeta and 13 Jbeta primers. Method: immunoSEQ multiplex PCR; TCRdb's copy keeps in-frame clones and lacks some. The data contain some 170,000 clones, around 81% of them singletons. The sample comprised PBMCs. This clonotype originated in a woman between 50 and 59 years old in good health and CMV-seronegative. This chain connects TRBV4-3 to TRBJ2-5, with 11 bases identical to TRBD2. This chain's CDR3 is CASSQEPSGGWGETQYF. The CDR3 region has the DNA TGCGCCAGCAGCCAAGAGCCTAGCGGGGGGTGGGGAGAGACCCAGTACTTC.